These 16 T cell receptor beta chains share one sample of origin, sequenced in a study of OX40 agonist ivuxolimab in advanced cancers. The repertoire was sequenced with immunoSEQ multiplex PCR; TCRdb's copy has only in-frame clones and lacks some. The sample includes around 65,000 clones, approximately 90% of them seen just once. Sequenced material: CD4+ or CD8+ T cells sorted from blood, taken in a trial of the OX40 agonist ivuxolimab. The receptors originated from an adult with an advanced solid tumor such as melanoma, head and neck, liver or kidney cancer.

The V and J genes are TRBV7-9 and TRBJ1-1; 10 bases line up with TRBD1. Unmatched junction bases numbered 9, after V lost 3 bases and J lost 5 bases. Looked up from germline, CDR1 is SEHNR and CDR2 is FQNEAQ (reference sequence). This CDR3 has 16 amino acids. CDR3 protein: CASSLSAGTGVTEAFF. CDR3 sequence (DNA): TGTGCCAGCAGCTTGTCCGCCGGGACAGGGGTAACTGAAGCTTTCTTT. The full variable domain, rest sourced from reference TRBV7-9 and TRBJ1-1, is DTGVSQNPRHKITKRGQNVTFRCDPISEHNRLYWYRQTLGQGPEFLTYFQNEAQLEKSRLLSDRFSAERPKGSFSTLEIQRTEQGDSAMYLCASSLSAGTGVTEAFFGQGTRLTVV.

The chain employs TRBV5-6 and TRBJ1-3; 8 nucleotides align to TRBD1. The CDR3 covers 15 residues. Per the germline V gene, CDR1 is SGHDT and CDR2 is YYEEEE. J was trimmed by 3 bases and V by 7 bases; bases with no gene match: 9. The CDR3 sequence: CASARQGRGGNTIYF. The DNA for the CDR3 is TGTGCCAGCGCGAGACAGGGGAGAGGTGGAAACACCATATATTTT.

The chain combines TRBV19 with TRBJ2-5, with a possible D match to TRBD1 (5 bases). V gave up 9 bases and J gave up 1 base, with 15 bases separating them. Germline assignment: CDR1 LNHDA and CDR2 SQIVND (reference sequence). CDR3 size: 14 residues. The CDR3 nucleotides read TGTGCCAGCGCCCGACAGATCTTCCAAGAGACCCAGTACTTC. Its protein product is CASARQIFQETQYF. The whole variable domain, remainder taken from reference TRBV19 and TRBJ2-5, is DGGITQSPKYLFRKEGQNVTLSCEQNLNHDAMYWYRQDPGQGLRLIYYSQIVNDFQKGDIAEGYSVSREKKESFPLTVTSAQKNPTAFYLCASARQIFQETQYFGPGTRLLVL.

The genes are TRBV5-4 and TRBJ2-2, with TRBD2 identical over 9 bases. CDR3 length: 17 amino acids. In germline, CDR1 is SGHNT, CDR2 YYREEE (reference sequence). The V segment lost 4 bases and the J segment 4 bases; nucleotides outside the gene matches: 11. The CDR3 region has the DNA TGTGCCAGCAGCCCGGGGCGGGGGGGAAGTAGCACCGGGGAGCTGTTTTTT. It yields the protein CASSPGRGGSSTGELFF.

The CDR3 sequence is CASSEMDSYNSPLHF. The DNA for the CDR3 is TGTGCCAGCAGTGAAATGGACAGTTATAATTCACCCCTCCACTTT. The gene calls are TRBV6-1 and TRBJ1-6, with D possibly being TRBD1 (6 bases). The ends were cut back, 2 bases at V and 4 bases at J, with 9 bases in the middle. This CDR3 is built from 15 residues. Germline CDR1 MNHNS, CDR2 SASEGT.

The J gene is TRBJ2-1, the V gene TRBV7-3, with 12 bases aligning to TRBD2. The germline CDR1 and CDR2 sequences are SGHTA and FQGTGA. This CDR3 contains 13 residues. J was trimmed by 6 bases and V by 8 bases; bases with no gene match: 2. The CDR3 nucleotides are TGTGCCAGCTCTAGCGGGGGGGTCAATGAGCAGTTCTTC. Translated, it gives CASSSGGVNEQFF.

The chain recombines TRBV11-2 with TRBJ2-5; perhaps TRBD1 as D (6 bases). The CDR3 contains 14 residues. V was shortened by 5 bases and J by 7 bases, with 17 bases between the two germline ends. Germline V gene data show CDR1 as SGHAT and CDR2 as FQNNGV. CDR3 in amino acids: CASSPEGVGGTQYF. The CDR3 bases are TGTGCCAGCAGCCCAGAGGGGGTAGGGGGGACCCAGTACTTC.

This chain links TRBV2 with TRBJ1-1; 9 positions match TRBD1. This CDR3 has 19 residues. The V gene end was trimmed by 6 bases and the J gene end by 4 bases; junction bases not matched to a gene: 21. Germline loops: CDR1 SNHLY, CDR2 FYNNEI. CDR3 protein: CASRDLQGALISGGTEAFF. In nucleotides, the CDR3 is TGTGCCAGCAGAGACCTACAGGGGGCGCTTATATCGGGGGGCACTGAAGCTTTCTTT.

CDR3 protein: CASSEALFTSGGAYNEQFF. The CDR3 region has the DNA TGTGCCAGCAGTGAAGCTTTATTTACTAGCGGGGGGGCTTACAATGAGCAGTTCTTC. J is TRBJ2-1 and V is TRBV2; 13 positions match TRBD2. The junction had 9 bases not matched to a gene; V was cut back by 0 bases and J by 4 bases. The CDR3 runs to 19 residues. Germline V gives CDR1 SNHLY, CDR2 FYNNEI.

V gene TRBV5-4 combines with J gene TRBJ1-4; D uncertain. The V gene lost 4 bases and the J gene lost 7 bases, with 17 bases spanning the gap. The germline V gene encodes CDR1 SGHNT and CDR2 YYREEE (reference sequence). The CDR3 spans 15 residues. In DNA form, the CDR3 reads TGTGCCAGCAGCGTATCTTCGGCCACAGCTGAAAAACTGTTTTTT. Protein sequence: CASSVSSATAEKLFF.

The chain employs TRBV5-6 and TRBJ1-1; possibly TRBD1 for D (5 bases). The CDR3 covers 13 residues. V lost 4 bases and J lost 5, with 12 bases in between. The germline CDR1 and CDR2 sequences are SGHDT and YYEEEE. The CDR3 here is CASSRGRGTEAFF. The DNA for the CDR3 is TGTGCCAGCAGCCGAGGGAGGGGTACTGAAGCTTTCTTT.

The rearrangement uses TRBV5-1 and TRBJ2-5, with D possibly being TRBD2 (6 bases). Near its end, the DNA agrees better with TRBJ2-7, so the J call may be wrong. In germline, CDR1 is SGHRS, CDR2 YFSETQ. The CDR3 contains 16 residues. The CDR3, as DNA: TGCGCCAGCAGCTTGGGGGGACTCCCTTTAACTTACGAGCAGTACTTC. Translating it yields CASSLGGLPLTYEQYF.

This chain uses TRBV7-2 with TRBJ1-5; tentative D call: TRBD1 (6 bases). Germline V gene lookup returns CDR1 SGHTA and CDR2 FQGNSA. The CDR3 sequence is 15 residues long. V gave up 3 bases and J gave up 2 bases, with 11 bases separating them. The CDR3 DNA is TGTGCCAGCAGCTTTGGGGGGGCTGGCAATCAGCCCCAGCATTTT. Translating it yields CASSFGGAGNQPQHF.

This rearrangement joins TRBV5-4 to TRBJ1-4, with 8 bases that match TRBD1. CDR3 length: 15 amino acids. CDR1 SGHNT and CDR2 YYREEE come from the germline V gene (reference sequence). V was clipped by 4 bases and J by 7 bases; unmatched bases: 9. The CDR3 loop reads CASSDLTGGGEKLFF. The CDR3, as DNA: TGTGCCAGCAGCGACTTAACAGGGGGAGGTGAAAAACTGTTTTTT.

This chain connects TRBV10-1 to TRBJ1-2; a weak D match, TRBD1 (6 bases). The CDR3 has 18 residues. The germline CDR1 and CDR2 sequences are WNHNN and SYGVQD (reference sequence). The V gene lost 5 bases and the J gene lost 0 bases, with 22 bases spanning the gap. The CDR3, as DNA: TGCGCCAGCAGTCCAGGGTCTGGGGGCCGACCTACTAACTATGGCTACACCTTC. It is translated as CASSPGSGGRPTNYGYTF.

The V call is TRBV7-9, the J call TRBJ1-3; 12 nucleotides align to TRBD1. J was trimmed by 5 bases and V by 1 base; bases with no gene match: 3. Germline CDR1 SEHNR, CDR2 FQNEAQ (reference sequence). The CDR3 extends over 16 amino acids. CDR3 nucleotides: TGTGCCAGCAGCTTAGTTGGGACAGGGGGCCGAAACACCATATATTTT. As protein: CASSLVGTGGRNTIYF.